This T cell receptor (beta chain) was documented in a study of shared clonotypes between healthy human individuals. As for this clone: Antigen: not known. The same CDR3 also results from other DNA sequences found in this sample.

TCRdb's table, derived via immunoSEQ multiplex PCR, lists solely in-frame clones and lacks some. The sample lists about 1.9 million clones; around 93% were seen once. The naive CD8 fraction comprised CD45RO-negative cells positively selected for CCR7 and excluded terminally differentiated effector memory CD45RA+ cells. Study-level results: Generation probabilities of non-shared clonotypes were lower (relative to those shared by all four donors).

The source of this sequence is a man between 18 and 35 years old in good health. Some clones in this sample may be carry-over from other donors' samples. Input material: naive CD8+ T cells from PBMCs.

In nucleotides, the CDR3 is TGTGCCAGCAGTTTCCTATCCGGGGAGCTGTTTTTT. This translates into CASSFLSGELFF. V gene TRBV27 combines with J gene TRBJ2-2, with no clear D. The V gene's germline CDR1 is MNHEY and CDR2 SMNVEV (reference sequence). The CDR3 has 12 amino acids. Trimming left V 3 bases short and J 6 bases short, with 5 bases between.